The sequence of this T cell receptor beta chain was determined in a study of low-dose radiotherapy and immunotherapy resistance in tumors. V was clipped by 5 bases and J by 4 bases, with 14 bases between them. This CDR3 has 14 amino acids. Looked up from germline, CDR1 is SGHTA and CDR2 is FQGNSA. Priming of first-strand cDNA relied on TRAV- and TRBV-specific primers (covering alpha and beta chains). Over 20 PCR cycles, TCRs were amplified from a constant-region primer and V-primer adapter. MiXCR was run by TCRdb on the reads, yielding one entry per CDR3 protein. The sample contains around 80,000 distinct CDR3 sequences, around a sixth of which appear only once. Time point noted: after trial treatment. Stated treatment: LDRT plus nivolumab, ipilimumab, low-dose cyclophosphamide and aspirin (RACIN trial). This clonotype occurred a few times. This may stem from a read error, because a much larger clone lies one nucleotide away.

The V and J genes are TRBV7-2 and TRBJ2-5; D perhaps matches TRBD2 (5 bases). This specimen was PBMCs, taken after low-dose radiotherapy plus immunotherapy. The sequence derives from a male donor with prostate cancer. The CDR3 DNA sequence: TGTGCCAGCAGCCAAGGGAGTGATGGAGAGACCCAGTACTTC. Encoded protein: CASSQGSDGETQYF.